This passage covers 8 T cell receptor beta chains from one sample sequenced in a study of a mutant IDH1 vaccine in newly diagnosed glioma. No cognate antigen is known for these TCRs. As for time point: week 35, safety follow-up. The study gave 300 ug of mutant IDH1 20-mer peptide per vaccine dose, with topical imiquimod. Profiled with immunoSEQ multiplex PCR; TCRdb holds only in-frame clones, not every one. The sample has about 69,000 clones, around nine tenths seen once. The sequenced sample was PBMCs, obtained from a glioma patient whose treatment included an IDH1 peptide vaccine. The source of these receptors is a man in his thirties or forties with glioma.

The chain is built from TRBV2 and TRBJ1-2; 8 positions agree with TRBD1. The length of the CDR3 is 13 residues. Germline CDR1 is SNHLY and CDR2 is FYNNEI. The trim removed 4 bases at V and 8 bases at J, leaving 6 bases unmatched. The CDR3 region is CASSGTGYSGYTF. In nucleotides, the CDR3 is TGTGCCAGCAGTGGGACAGGGTATTCCGGCTACACCTTC. Variable domain in full (rest from reference TRBV2 and TRBJ1-2): EPEVTQTPSHQVTQMGQEVILRCVPISNHLYFYWYRQILGQKVEFLVSFYNNEISEKSEIFDDQFSVERPDGSNFTLKIRSTKLEDSAMYFCASSGTGYSGYTFGSGTRLTVV.

The chain employs TRBV12-5 and TRBJ2-1, with 11 bases matching TRBD2. Germline V lookup: CDR1 LGHNT, CDR2 FRNRAP. V was pared by 6 bases and J by 7 bases, with 2 bases of the junction left unmatched. This CDR3 has 13 amino acids. CDR3 loop: CASGLAGVNEQFF. CDR3 in DNA: TGTGCTAGTGGACTAGCGGGGGTTAATGAGCAGTTCTTC.

V is TRBV2 and J is TRBJ1-2, with TRBD1 matching 7 bases. The CDR3 totals 14 residues. The junction had 5 bases not matched to a gene; V was cut back by 4 bases and J by 3 bases. Germline V gene sequence: CDR1 SNHLY, CDR2 FYNNEI. The CDR3 sequence: CASSVRQGHYGYTF. The DNA of the CDR3 is TGTGCCAGCAGTGTTCGACAGGGCCACTATGGCTACACCTTC.

This clone has more than one count but fewer than ten. The rearrangement joins TRBV6-4 to TRBJ2-2; either TRBD1 or TRBD2 may supply D (5 bases each). Germline assignment: CDR1 MRHNA and CDR2 SNTAGT. CDR3 length: 13 amino acids. Trimming cost V 3 bases and J 3 bases, with 5 bases left between them. CDR3 amino acids: CASSEGDTGELFF. The CDR3 DNA sequence: TGTGCCAGCAGTGAGGGGGACACCGGGGAGCTGTTTTTT.

The chain is built from TRBV7-2 and TRBJ1-5; TRBD1 matches 10 bases. V shed 5 bases and J 6 bases; nucleotides not matched to a gene: 7. Germline V gene data show CDR1 as SGHTA and CDR2 as FQGNSA. The CDR3 extends over 15 amino acids. The CDR3 region has the DNA TGTGCCAGCAGCCCTGACAGGGGGCGTTCTCAGCCCCAGCATTTT. Amino acids: CASSPDRGRSQPQHF.

V and J are TRBV4-1 and TRBJ2-7; D is perhaps TRBD2 (6 bases). V was trimmed by 1 base and J by 2 bases, leaving 12 bases between them. CDR1 MGHRA and CDR2 YSYEKL come from the germline V gene. The CDR3 runs 15 residues. CDR3 sequence (DNA): TGCGCCAGCAGCCAAGCTACCGGGAGACCCTACGAGCAGTACTTC. Translated, it gives CASSQATGRPYEQYF.

The chain links TRBV7-2 to TRBJ1-4; D is uncertain. CDR3 length: 14 residues. V was cut by 1 base and J by 8 bases, with 11 bases left in between. The V gene's germline CDR1 is SGHTA and CDR2 FQGNSA. The CDR3 loop is CASSLGVEGEKLFF. Written as DNA, the CDR3 is TGTGCCAGCAGCTTAGGAGTGGAGGGAGAAAAACTGTTTTTT.

The rearrangement links TRBV9 to TRBJ2-3; the match to TRBD2 covers 8 bases. This CDR3 comprises 15 residues. The trim removed 0 bases at V and 8 bases at J, leaving 8 bases unmatched. CDR1 SGDLS and CDR2 YYNGEE come from the germline V gene. CDR3 in amino acids: CASSVEASGTSTQYF. The CDR3 region has the DNA TGTGCCAGCAGCGTAGAGGCGTCGGGGACTAGTACGCAGTATTTT.